This T cell receptor beta chain was sequenced during a study of blood T cells in healthy people across ages. Regarding the study as a whole: Diversity estimates drawn from one million T cells were deemed underestimates.

Germline V gene sequence: CDR1 SGHDN, CDR2 FVKESK. V was clipped by 1 base and J by 8 bases, with 8 bases between them. The CDR3 has 12 amino acids. Points on this clonotype: Its target is not known.

Primers used in a second PCR of about 6 to 11 cycles were a sample-barcoded 5' primer and a J-beta primer mix. TCRdb reanalysed the 5' RACE reads using MiXCR and keeps one entry per CDR3 protein. Of 650,000 to 1,000,000 distinct CDR3 sequences detected, roughly 35% appear once; the ten largest clones hold under 15%. Samples each yielded at least 6 micrograms of total RNA. The material sequenced was blood. The chain recombines TRBV14 with TRBJ1-2; a possible D gene is TRBD1 (5 bases). This TCR was recovered from a man between 18 and 35 years old in good health. The CDR3 bases are TGTGCCAGCAGCCAAGCAGGGAAAGGCTACACCTTC. It encodes CASSQAGKGYTF.